This T cell receptor (beta chain) originates from a study of CD8+ T cells in alopecia areata. Overall study findings and caveats: Scalp data also include sequences from resident alphabeta T cells of normal skin. Researchers reported that TCR sharing among patients proved less clear than in mice, possibly HLA-linked.

The ends lost 6 bases at V and 11 bases at J; junction bases unmatched: 12. The CDR3 extends over 14 amino acids. The germline V gene encodes CDR1 MNHEY and CDR2 SMNVEV (reference sequence). T lymphocytes (CD4+ and CD8+) were sorted from PBMCs. This clone showed up just a few times. The antigen is unknown. As the sequencing template, cDNA was produced by extracting RNA and reverse transcribing it. Sequencing used immunoSEQ multiplex PCR; TCRdb keeps in-frame clones, though not all of them. The sample records about 180,000 clones, 65% to 75% being singletons. This receptor was identified in a human donor with alopecia areata. The material was CD8+ T cells sorted from blood, obtained at week 0. This chain joins TRBV27 and TRBJ1-5; TRBD1 aligns across 8 bases. The CDR3 coding sequence is TGTGCCAGCAGACCCGGACAGGGAGGCCGGGCCCAGCATTTT. It yields the protein CASRPGQGGRAQHF.